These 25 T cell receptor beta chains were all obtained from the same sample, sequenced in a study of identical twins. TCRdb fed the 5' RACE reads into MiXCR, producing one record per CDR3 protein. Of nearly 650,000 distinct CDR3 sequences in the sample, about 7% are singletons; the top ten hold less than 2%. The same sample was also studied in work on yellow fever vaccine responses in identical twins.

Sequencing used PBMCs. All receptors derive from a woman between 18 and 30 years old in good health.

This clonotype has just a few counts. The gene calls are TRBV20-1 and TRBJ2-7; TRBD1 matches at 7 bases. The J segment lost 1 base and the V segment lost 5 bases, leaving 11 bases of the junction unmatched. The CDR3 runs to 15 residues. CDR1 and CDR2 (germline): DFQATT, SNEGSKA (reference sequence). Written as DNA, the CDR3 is TGCAGTGCTCGCTCCGGGACAGACCCTTCCTACGAGCAGTACTTC. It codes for CSARSGTDPSYEQYF.

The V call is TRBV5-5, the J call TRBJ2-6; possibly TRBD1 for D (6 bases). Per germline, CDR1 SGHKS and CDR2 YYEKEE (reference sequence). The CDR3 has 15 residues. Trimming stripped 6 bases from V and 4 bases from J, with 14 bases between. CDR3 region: CASTRGGTGANVLTF. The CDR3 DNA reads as TGTGCCAGCACCAGAGGGGGAACCGGGGCCAACGTCCTGACTTTC.

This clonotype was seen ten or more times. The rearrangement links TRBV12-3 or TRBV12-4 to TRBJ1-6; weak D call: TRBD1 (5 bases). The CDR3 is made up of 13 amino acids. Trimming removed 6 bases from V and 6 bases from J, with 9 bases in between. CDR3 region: CASRGQFNSPLHF. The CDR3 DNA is TGTGCCAGCAGGGGGCAGTTTAATTCACCCCTCCACTTT.

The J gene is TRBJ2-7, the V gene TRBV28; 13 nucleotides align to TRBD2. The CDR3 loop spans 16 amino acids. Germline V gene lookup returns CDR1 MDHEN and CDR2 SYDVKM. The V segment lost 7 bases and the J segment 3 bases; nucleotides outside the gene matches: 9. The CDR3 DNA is TGTGCCAGCACCGAGGGACTAGCGGGATCATTCTACGAGCAGTACTTC. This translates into CASTEGLAGSFYEQYF.

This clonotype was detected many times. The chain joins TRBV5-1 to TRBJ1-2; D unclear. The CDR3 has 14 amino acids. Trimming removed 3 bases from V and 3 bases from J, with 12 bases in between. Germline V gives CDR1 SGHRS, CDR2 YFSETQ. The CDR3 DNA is TGCGCCAGCAGCTCGGATTGGGAGTACTATGGCTACACCTTC. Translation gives CASSSDWEYYGYTF. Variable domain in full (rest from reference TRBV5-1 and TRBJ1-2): KAGVTQTPRYLIKTRGQQVTLSCSPISGHRSVSWYQQTPGQGLQFLFEYFSETQRNKGNFPGRFSGRQFSNSRSEMNVSTLELGDSALYLCASSSDWEYYGYTFGSGTRLTVV.

DNA of the CDR3: TGCAGCGTTTACCCGGGACCACACACCGGGGAGCTGTTTTTT. Translated: CSVYPGPHTGELFF. The gene calls are TRBV29-1 and TRBJ2-2; D assignment may be TRBD1 or TRBD2 (5 bases each). The CDR3 runs to 14 residues. The V and J ends lost 5 bases and 3 bases respectively, with 13 bases between them. Germline V gene data show CDR1 as SQVTM and CDR2 as ANQGSEA.

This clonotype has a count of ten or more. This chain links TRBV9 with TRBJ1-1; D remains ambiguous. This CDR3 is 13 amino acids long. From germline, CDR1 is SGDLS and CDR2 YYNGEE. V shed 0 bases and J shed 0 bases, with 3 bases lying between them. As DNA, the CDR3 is TGTGCCAGCAGCGTAGCGATGAACACTGAAGCTTTCTTT. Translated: CASSVAMNTEAFF.

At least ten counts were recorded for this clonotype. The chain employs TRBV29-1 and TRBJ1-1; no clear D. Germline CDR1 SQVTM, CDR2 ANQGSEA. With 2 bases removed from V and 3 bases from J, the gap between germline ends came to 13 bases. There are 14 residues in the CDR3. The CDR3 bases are TGCAGCGTTGAACTGGAGGGATGGGACACTGAAGCTTTCTTT. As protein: CSVELEGWDTEAFF.

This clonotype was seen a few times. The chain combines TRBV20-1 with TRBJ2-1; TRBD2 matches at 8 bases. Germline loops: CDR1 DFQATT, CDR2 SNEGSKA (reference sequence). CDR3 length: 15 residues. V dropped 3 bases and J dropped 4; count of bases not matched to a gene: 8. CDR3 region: CSARGSGTFYNEQFF. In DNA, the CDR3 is TGCAGTGCTAGGGGTAGCGGGACGTTTTACAATGAGCAGTTCTTC.

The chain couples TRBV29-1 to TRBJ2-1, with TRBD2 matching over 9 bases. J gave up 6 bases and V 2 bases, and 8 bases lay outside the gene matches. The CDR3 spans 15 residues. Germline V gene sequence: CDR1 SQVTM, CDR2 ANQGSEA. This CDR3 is CSVERREGLGNEQFF. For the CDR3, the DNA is TGCAGCGTTGAAAGGCGGGAGGGCCTAGGCAATGAGCAGTTCTTC.

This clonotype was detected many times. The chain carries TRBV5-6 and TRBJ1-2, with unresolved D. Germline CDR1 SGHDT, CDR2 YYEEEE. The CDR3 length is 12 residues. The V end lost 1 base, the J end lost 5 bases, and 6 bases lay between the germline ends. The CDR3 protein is CASSLTAYGYTF. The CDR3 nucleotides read TGTGCCAGCAGCTTGACGGCGTATGGCTACACCTTC.

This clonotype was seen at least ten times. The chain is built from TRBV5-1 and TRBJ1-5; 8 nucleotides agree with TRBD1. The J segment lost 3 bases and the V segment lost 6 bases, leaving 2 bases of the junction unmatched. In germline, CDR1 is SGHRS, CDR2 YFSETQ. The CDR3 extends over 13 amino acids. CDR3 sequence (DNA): TGCGCCAGCAACAGGGGGTACAATCAGCCCCAGCATTTT. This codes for CASNRGYNQPQHF.

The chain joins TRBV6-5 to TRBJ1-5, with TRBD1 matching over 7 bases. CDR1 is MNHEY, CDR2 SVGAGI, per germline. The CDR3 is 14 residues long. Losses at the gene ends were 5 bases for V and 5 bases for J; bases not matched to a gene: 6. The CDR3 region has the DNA TGTGCCAGCAGTCATCGACAGGGACATCAGCCCCAGCATTTT. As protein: CASSHRQGHQPQHF.

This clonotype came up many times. In DNA, the CDR3 is TGTGCCAGCACCCTGGGCCTAGCGGGGTCCACAGATACGCAGTATTTT. Translating it yields CASTLGLAGSTDTQYF. This chain joins TRBV12-3 or TRBV12-4 and TRBJ2-3; 9 nucleotides align to TRBD2. J gave up 2 bases and V 7 bases, and 10 bases lay outside the gene matches. This CDR3 has 16 residues.

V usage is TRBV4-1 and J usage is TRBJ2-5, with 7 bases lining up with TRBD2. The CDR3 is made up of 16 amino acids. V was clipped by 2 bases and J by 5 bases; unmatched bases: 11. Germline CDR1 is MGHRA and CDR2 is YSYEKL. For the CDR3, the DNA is TGCGCCAGCAGCCAATTGACTAGCATGTTGGGGGAGACCCAGTACTTC. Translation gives CASSQLTSMLGETQYF.

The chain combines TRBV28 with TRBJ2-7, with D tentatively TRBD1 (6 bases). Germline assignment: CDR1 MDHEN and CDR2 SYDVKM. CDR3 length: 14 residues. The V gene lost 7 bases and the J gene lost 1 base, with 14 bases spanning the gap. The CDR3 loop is CASTDGTSSYEQYF. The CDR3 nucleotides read TGTGCCAGCACCGACGGGACATCTTCCTACGAGCAGTACTTC.

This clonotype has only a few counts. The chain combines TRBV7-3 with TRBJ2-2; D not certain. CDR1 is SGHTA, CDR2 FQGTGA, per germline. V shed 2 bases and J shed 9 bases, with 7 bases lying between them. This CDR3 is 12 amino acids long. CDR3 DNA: TGTGCCAGCAGCTTAGGGAATCGGGAGCTGTTTTTT. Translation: CASSLGNRELFF.

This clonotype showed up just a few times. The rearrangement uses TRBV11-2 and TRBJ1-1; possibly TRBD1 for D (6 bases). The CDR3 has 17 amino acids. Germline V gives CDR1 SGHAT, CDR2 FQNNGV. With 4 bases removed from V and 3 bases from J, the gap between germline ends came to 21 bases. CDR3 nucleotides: TGTGCCAGCAGCTCCCTAGGGCAGGGGAAGTGGGACACTGAAGCTTTCTTT. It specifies CASSSLGQGKWDTEAFF.

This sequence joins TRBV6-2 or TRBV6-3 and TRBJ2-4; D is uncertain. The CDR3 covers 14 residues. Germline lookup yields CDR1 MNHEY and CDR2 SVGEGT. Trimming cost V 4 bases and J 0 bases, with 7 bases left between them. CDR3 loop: CASSSVSAKNIQYF. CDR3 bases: TGTGCCAGCAGTTCCGTCTCAGCCAAAAACATTCAGTACTTC.

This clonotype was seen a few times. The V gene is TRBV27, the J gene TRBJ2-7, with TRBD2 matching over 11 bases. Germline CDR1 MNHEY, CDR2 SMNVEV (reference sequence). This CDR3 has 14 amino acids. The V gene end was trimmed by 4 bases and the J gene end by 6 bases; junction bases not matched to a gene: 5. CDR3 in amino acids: CASSSRLAGSEQYF. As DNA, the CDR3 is TGTGCCAGCAGTTCGCGACTAGCGGGATCCGAGCAGTACTTC.

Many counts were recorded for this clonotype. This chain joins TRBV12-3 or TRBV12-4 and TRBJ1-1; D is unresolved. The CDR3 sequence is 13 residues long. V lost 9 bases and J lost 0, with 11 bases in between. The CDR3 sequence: CASTPVLNTEAFF. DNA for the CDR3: TGTGCCAGTACTCCAGTCCTGAACACTGAAGCTTTCTTT.

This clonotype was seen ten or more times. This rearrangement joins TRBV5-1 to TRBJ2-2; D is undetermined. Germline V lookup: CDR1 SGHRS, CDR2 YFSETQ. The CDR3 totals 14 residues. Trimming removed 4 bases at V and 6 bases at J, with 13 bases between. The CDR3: CASSPDGYSGELFF. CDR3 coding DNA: TGCGCCAGCAGCCCGGATGGGTACTCCGGGGAGCTGTTTTTT.

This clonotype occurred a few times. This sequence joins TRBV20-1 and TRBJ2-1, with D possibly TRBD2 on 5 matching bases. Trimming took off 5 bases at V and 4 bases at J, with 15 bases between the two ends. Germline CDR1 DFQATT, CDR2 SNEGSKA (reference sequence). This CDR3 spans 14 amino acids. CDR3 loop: CSAHLPSGYNEQFF. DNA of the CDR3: TGCAGTGCTCACCTTCCCTCGGGGTACAATGAGCAGTTCTTC.

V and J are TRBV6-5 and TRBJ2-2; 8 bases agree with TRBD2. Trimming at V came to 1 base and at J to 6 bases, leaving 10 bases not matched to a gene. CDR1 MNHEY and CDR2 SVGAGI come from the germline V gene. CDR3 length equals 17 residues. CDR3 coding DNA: TGTGCCAGCAGTTACTTTATCGGCGCTAGCGGGCCCGGGGAGCTGTTTTTT. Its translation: CASSYFIGASGPGELFF.

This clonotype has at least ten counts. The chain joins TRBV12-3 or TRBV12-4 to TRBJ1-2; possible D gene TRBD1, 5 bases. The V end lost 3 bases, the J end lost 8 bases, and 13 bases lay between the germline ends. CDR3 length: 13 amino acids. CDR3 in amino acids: CASSFGTLGGYTF. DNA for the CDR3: TGTGCCAGCAGTTTCGGGACTCTCGGGGGCTACACCTTC.